This paragraph reports one T cell receptor beta chain. The data are from a study of control samples from healthy donors and cancer patients. The germline gives CDR1 SGHDT, CDR2 YYEEEE. The CDR3 has 15 residues. Trimming removed 4 bases from V and 5 bases from J; junction bases left unmatched: 11. This table comes from immunoSEQ multiplex PCR, and its TCRdb copy is limited to in-frame clones, with some not included. The top ten clones hold 1.4% of a sample with 150,000 to 200,000 clones, approximately 90% of them seen once. Input material: blood. The receptor comes from a man aged 25 to 40 in good health. The rearrangement links TRBV5-6 to TRBJ1-1, with 7 bases that match TRBD1. The CDR3 nucleotides are TGTGCCAGCAGCCTTCTGACAGGGTGGGAGACTGAAGCTTTCTTT. The encoded protein is CASSLLTGWETEAFF.